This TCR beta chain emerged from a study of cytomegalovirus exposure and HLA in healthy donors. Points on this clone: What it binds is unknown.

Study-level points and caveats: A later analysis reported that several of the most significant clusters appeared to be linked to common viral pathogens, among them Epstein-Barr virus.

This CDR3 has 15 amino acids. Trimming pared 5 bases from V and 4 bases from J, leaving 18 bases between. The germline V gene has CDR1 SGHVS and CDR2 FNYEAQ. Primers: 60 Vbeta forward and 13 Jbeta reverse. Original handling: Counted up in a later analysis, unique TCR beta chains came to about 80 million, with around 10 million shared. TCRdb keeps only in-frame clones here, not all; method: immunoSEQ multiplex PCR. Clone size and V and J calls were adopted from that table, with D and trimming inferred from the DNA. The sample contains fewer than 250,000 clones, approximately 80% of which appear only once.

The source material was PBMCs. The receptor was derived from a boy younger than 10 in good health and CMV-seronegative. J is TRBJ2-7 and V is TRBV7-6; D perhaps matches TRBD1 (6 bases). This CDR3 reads CASSPGVGRAYEQYF. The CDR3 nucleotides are TGTGCCAGCAGCCCAGGGGTGGGCAGGGCATACGAGCAGTACTTC.